This T cell receptor (beta chain) was captured in a study of T-cell reconstitution after alpha-beta-depleted transplantation in children (dated by TCRdb to 2016 to 2017). Background on the whole study: T-cell immune reconstitution after TCRalphabeta/CD19-depleted allogeneic hematopoietic cell transplantation in children was quantitatively tracked in the study by means of TCR repertoire profiling. Overall results and qualifications from the work: In some patients, the high TCRbeta diversity seen at day 60 was put down to recipient T cells and intrathymic progenitors that had survived conditioning. The frequencies of hyperexpanded clones fell over the following months, and after one year, T-cell counts and TCRbeta diversity were mostly attributed to newly produced T cells. About two months after transplant, the apparently early recovery of alphabetaT-cell counts reportedly depended on just several hundred clones that had expanded rapidly and came from non-depleted graft cells.

The treatment or condition label for this specimen denotes: allogeneic hematopoietic cell transplantation with graft depleted of TCRalphabeta T cells and CD19 B cells. The children who served as transplant recipients had been given grafts of TCRalphabeta/CD19-depleted allogeneic hematopoietic cells. Of note for this clonotype: The target of this receptor is not known. Per-base quality was not reported, and no clone a single base away is much larger than it.

The library was made by PCR. Instrument used: Illumina HiSeq 2500. TCR libraries were prepared with molecular barcoding, using unique molecular identifiers to normalize TCRbeta repertoire quantification. Starting from the raw public reads, TCRdb applied fastp trimming at Q25, assembled clones with MiXCR and retained in-frame beta chains. Each CDR3 protein appears once, grouped with its most common genes and DNA. For this sample there are approximately 430,000 distinct CDR3 sequences; roughly 15% appear just once. Jointly, the top ten make up around 28% of the sample. Material: PBMCs, mostly from graft donor cells, obtained 360 days after TCRalphabeta/CD19-depleted stem cell transplant. This clonotype originated in a boy under three years old who had a stem cell transplant for Wiskott-Aldrich syndrome, so the T cells may come from the graft donor.

The CDR3 region has the sequence CASSIGGSSTDTQYF. The nucleotide sequence reads TGTGCCAGTAGTATAGGGGGGAGTAGCACAGATACGCAGTATTTT. This receptor chain uses TRBV19 and TRBJ2-3, with the D call perhaps TRBD1 or TRBD2, each one matching 5 bases. Taken from cysteine to phenylalanine, the CDR3 has 15 residues. Only the CDR3 DNA stays, 45 bases, in frame from base 1. Trimming takes 1 base from V and 0 bases from J, and the germline ends sit 8 bases apart. From a lookup of the germline V gene (reference sequence), CDR1 and CDR2 are LNHDA and SQIVND. When the CDR3 is completed using the reference TRBV19 and TRBJ2-3 genes on either side, the full variable domain is DGGITQSPKYLFRKEGQNVTLSCEQNLNHDAMYWYRQDPGQGLRLIYYSQIVNDFQKGDIAEGYSVSREKKESFPLTVTSAQKNPTAFYLCASSIGGSSTDTQYFGPGTRLTVL.